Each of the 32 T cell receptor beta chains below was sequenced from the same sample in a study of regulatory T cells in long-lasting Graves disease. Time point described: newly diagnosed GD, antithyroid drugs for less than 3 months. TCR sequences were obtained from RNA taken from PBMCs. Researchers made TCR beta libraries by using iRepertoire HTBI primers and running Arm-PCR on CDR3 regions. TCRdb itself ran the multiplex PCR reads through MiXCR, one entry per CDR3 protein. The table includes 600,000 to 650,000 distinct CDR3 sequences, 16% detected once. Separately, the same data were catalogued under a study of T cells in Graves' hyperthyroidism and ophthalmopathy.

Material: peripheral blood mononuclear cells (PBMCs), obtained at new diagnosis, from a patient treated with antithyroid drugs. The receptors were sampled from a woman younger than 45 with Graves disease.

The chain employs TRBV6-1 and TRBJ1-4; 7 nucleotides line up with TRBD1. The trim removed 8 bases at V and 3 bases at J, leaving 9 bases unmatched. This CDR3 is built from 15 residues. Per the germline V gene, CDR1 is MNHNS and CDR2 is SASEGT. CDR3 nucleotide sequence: TGTGCCAGCTCCAGGAGGGGACAGCCTAATGAAAAACTGTTTTTT. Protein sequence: CASSRRGQPNEKLFF.

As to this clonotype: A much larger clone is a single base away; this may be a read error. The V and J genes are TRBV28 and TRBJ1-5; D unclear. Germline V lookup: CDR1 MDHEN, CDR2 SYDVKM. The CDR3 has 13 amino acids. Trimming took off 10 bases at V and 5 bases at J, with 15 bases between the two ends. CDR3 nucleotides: TGTGCCATAGGAACGCAGAGCGATCAGCCCCAGCATTTT. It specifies CAIGTQSDQPQHF.

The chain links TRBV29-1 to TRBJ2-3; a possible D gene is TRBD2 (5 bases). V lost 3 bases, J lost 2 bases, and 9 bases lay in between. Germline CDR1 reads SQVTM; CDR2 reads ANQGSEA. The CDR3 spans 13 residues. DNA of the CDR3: TGCAGCGTTGAGGCGGGCTACACAGATACGCAGTATTTT. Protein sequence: CSVEAGYTDTQYF.

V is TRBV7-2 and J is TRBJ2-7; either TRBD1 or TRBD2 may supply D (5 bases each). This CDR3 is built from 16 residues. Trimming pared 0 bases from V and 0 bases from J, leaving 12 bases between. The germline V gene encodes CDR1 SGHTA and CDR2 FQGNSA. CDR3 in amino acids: CASSLARGASSYEQYF. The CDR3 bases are TGTGCCAGCAGCTTAGCGAGGGGCGCGAGCTCCTACGAGCAGTACTTC. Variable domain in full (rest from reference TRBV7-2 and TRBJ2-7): GAGVSQSPSNKVTEKGKDVELRCDPISGHTALYWYRQSLGQGLEFLIYFQGNSAPDKSGLPSDRFSAERTGGSVSTLTIQRTQQEDSAVYLCASSLARGASSYEQYFGPGTRLTVT.

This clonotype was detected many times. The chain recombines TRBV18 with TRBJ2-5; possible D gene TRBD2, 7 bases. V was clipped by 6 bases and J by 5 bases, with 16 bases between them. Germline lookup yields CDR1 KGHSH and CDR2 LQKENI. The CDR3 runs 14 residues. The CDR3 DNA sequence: TGTGCCAGCTCCCTTGCGCGGGGGCCGGAGACCCAGTACTTC. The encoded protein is CASSLARGPETQYF.

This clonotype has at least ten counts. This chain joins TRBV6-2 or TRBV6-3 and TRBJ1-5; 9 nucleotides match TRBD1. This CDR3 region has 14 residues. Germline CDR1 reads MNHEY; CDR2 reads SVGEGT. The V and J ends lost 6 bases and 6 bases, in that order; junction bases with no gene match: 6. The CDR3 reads CASSGTGNFQPQHF. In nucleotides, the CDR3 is TGTGCCAGCAGCGGGACAGGGAATTTTCAGCCCCAGCATTTT.

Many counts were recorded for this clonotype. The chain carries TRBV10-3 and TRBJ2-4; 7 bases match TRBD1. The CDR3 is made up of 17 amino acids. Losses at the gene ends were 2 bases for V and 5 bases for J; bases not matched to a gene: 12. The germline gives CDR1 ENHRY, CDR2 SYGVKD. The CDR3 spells CAISEDKNRQGQNIQYF. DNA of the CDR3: TGTGCCATCAGTGAGGACAAAAACCGACAGGGTCAAAACATTCAGTACTTC.

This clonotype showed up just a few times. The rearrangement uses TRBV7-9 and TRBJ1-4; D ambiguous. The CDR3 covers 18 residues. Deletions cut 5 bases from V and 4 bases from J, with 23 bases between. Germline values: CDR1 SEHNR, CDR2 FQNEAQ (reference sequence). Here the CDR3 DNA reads TGTGCCAGCAGCCGCGGATCAGGACCTCAGCCGAGTAATGAAAAACTGTTTTTT. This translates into CASSRGSGPQPSNEKLFF.

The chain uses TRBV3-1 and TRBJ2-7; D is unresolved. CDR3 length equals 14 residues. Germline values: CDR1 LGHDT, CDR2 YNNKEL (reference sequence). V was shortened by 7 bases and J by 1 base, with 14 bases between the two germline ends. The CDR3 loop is CASTLSLGSYEQYF. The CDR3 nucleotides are TGTGCCAGCACCCTCAGTCTGGGTTCCTACGAGCAGTACTTC.

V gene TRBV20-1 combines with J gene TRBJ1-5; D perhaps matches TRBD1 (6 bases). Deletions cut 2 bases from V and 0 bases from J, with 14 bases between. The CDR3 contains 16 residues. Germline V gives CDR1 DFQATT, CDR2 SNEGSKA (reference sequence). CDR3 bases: TGCAGTGCTAGAACCGGGACATTTGCTAGCAATCAGCCCCAGCATTTT. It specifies CSARTGTFASNQPQHF.

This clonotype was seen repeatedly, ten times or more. The CDR3 coding sequence is TGTGCCAGCAGTGTAAGGGTCGAGCAGTACTTC. The encoded protein is CASSVRVEQYF. The chain has TRBV2 and TRBJ2-7; D unresolved. Germline assignment: CDR1 SNHLY and CDR2 FYNNEI. The V gene lost 4 bases and the J gene lost 6 bases, with 7 bases spanning the gap. The CDR3 has 11 amino acids. Filled out from reference TRBV2 and TRBJ2-7, the complete variable domain reads EPEVTQTPSHQVTQMGQEVILRCVPISNHLYFYWYRQILGQKVEFLVSFYNNEISEKSEIFDDQFSVERPDGSNFTLKIRSTKLEDSAMYFCASSVRVEQYFGPGTRLTVT.

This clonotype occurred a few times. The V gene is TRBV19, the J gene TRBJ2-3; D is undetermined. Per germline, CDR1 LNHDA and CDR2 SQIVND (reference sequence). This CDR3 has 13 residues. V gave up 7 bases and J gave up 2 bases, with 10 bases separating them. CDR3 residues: CASNQRITDTQYF. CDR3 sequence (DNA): TGTGCCAGTAACCAAAGAATCACAGATACGCAGTATTTT.

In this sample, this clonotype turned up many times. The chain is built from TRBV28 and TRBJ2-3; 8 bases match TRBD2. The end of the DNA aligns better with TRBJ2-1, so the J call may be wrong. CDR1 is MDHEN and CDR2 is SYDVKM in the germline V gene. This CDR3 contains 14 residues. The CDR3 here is CASRNPGLGDEQFF. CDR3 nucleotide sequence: TGTGCCAGCAGAAATCCGGGACTAGGGGATGAGCAGTTCTTC.

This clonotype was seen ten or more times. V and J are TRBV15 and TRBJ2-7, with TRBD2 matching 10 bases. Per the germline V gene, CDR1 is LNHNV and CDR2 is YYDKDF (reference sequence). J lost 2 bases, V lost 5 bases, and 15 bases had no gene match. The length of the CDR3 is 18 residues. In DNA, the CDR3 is TGTGCCACCAGCGGCGAACTAAATAGCGGGAGGTTAACCTACGAGCAGTACTTC. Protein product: CATSGELNSGRLTYEQYF. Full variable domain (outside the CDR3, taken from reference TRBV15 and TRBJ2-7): DAMVIQNPRYQVTQFGKPVTLSCSQTLNHNVMYWYQQKSSQAPKLLFHYYDKDFNNEADTPDNFQSRRPNTSFCFLDIRSPGLGDTAMYLCATSGELNSGRLTYEQYFGPGTRLTVT.

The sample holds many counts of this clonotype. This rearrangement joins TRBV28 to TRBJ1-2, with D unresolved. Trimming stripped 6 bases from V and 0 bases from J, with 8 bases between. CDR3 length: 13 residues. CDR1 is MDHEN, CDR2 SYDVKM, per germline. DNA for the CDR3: TGTGCCAGCAGGGGCGGAGCTAACTATGGCTACACCTTC. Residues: CASRGGANYGYTF.

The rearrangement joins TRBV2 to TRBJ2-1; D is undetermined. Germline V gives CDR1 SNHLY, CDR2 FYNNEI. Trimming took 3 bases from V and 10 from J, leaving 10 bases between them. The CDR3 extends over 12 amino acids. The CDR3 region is CASSDLGREQFF. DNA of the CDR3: TGTGCCAGCAGTGATTTGGGCAGAGAGCAGTTCTTC.

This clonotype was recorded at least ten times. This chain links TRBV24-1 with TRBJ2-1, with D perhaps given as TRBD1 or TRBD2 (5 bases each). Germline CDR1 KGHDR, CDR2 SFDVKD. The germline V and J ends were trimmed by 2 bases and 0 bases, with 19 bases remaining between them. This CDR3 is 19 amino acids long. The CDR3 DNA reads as TGTGCCACCAGTGATTCCCGGGACGCCTCAAGGAGCTCCTACAATGAGCAGTTCTTC. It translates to CATSDSRDASRSSYNEQFF.

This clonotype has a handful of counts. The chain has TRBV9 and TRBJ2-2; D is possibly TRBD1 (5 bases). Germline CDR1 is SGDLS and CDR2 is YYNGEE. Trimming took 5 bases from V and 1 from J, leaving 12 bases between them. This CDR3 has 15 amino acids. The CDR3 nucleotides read TGTGCCAGCAGTCCCGACAGATTGAACACCGGGGAGCTGTTTTTT. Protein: CASSPDRLNTGELFF.

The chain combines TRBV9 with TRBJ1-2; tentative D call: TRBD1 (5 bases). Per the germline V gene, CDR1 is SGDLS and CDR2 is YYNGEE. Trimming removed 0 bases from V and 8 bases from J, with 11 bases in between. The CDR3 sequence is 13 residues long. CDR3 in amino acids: CASSVEEGRGYTF. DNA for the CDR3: TGTGCCAGCAGCGTAGAGGAGGGGCGCGGCTACACCTTC.

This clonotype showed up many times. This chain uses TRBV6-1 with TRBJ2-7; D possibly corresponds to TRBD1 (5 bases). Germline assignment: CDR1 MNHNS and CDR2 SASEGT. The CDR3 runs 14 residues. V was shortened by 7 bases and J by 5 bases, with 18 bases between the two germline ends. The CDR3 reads CASIPGQGVHEQYF. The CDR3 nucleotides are TGTGCCAGCATTCCAGGGCAGGGCGTCCACGAGCAGTACTTC.

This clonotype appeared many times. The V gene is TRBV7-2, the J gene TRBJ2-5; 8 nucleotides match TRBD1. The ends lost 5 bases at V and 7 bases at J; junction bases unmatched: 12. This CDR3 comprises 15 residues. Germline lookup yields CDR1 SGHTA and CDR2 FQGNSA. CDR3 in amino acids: CASSTGGSTFGTQYF. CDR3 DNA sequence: TGTGCCAGCAGCACAGGGGGTAGTACGTTTGGGACCCAGTACTTC.

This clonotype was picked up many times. CDR3 residues: CASATSNTGELFF. The CDR3 nucleotides are TGTGCCAGCGCGACTAGTAACACCGGGGAGCTGTTTTTT. The J gene is TRBJ2-2, the V gene TRBV12-3 or TRBV12-4, with D maybe TRBD2 (6 bases). The CDR3 sequence is 13 residues long. V gave up 8 bases and J gave up 2 bases, with 9 bases separating them.

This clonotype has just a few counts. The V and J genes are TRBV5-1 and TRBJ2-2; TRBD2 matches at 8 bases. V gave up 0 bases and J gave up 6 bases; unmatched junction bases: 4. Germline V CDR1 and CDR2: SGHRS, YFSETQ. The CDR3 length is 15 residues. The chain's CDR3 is CASSLVTSGSGELFF. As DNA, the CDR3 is TGCGCCAGCAGCTTGGTCACTAGCGGATCCGGGGAGCTGTTTTTT.

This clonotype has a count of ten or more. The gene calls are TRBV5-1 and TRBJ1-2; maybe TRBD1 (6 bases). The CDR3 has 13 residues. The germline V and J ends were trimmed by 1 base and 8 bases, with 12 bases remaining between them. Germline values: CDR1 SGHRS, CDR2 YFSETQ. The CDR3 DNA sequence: TGCGCCAGCAGCTTGTCGGGGGGCGAAGGCTACACCTTC. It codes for CASSLSGGEGYTF.

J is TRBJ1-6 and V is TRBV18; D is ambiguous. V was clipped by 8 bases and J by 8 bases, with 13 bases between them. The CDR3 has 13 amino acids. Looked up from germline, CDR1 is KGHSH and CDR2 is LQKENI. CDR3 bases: TGTGCCAGCGCCTTCACGAACGATTCACCCCTCCACTTT. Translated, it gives CASAFTNDSPLHF.

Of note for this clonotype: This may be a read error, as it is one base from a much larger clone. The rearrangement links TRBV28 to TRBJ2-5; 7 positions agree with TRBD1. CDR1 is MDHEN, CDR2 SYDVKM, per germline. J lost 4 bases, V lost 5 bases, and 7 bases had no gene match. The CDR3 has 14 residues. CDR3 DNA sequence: TGTGCCAGCAGTGATTCGACAGGGCGAGAGACCCAGTACTTC. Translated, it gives CASSDSTGRETQYF. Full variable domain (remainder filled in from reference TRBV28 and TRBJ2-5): DVKVTQSSRYLVKRTGEKVFLECVQDMDHENMFWYRQDPGLGLRLIYFSYDVKMKEKGDIPEGYSVSREKKERFSLILESASTNQTSMYLCASSDSTGRETQYFGPGTRLLVL.

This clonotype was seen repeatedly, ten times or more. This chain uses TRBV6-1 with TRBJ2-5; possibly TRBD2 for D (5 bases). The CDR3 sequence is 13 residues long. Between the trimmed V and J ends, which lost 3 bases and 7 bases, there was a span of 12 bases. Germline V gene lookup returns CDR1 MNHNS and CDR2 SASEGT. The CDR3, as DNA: TGTGCCAGCAGTGACACGGACGGAGGGACCCAGTACTTC. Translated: CASSDTDGGTQYF.

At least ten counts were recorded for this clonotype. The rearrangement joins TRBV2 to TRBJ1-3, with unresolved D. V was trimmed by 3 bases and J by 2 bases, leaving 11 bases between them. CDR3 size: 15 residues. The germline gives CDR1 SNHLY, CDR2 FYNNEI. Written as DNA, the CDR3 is TGTGCCAGCAGTGACAGGTCCGGGGCTGGAAACACCATATATTTT. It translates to CASSDRSGAGNTIYF.

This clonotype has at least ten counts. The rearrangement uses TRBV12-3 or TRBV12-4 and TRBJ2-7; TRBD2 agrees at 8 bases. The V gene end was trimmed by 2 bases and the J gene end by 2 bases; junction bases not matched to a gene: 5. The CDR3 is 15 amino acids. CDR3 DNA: TGTGCCAGCAGTTTAACAGCGGGAGTTGCCTACGAGCAGTACTTC. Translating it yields CASSLTAGVAYEQYF.

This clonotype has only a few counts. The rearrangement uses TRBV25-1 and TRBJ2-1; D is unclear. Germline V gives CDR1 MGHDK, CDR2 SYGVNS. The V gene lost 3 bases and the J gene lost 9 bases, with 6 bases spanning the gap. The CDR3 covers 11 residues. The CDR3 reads CASSDSLEQFF. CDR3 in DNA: TGTGCCAGCAGTGACAGTCTTGAGCAGTTCTTC.

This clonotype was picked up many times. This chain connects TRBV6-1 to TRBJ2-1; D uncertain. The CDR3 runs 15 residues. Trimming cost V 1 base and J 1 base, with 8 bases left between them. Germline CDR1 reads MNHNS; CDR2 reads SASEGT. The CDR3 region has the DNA TGTGCCAGCAGTGAAGAGGGTAGTTCCTACAATGAGCAGTTCTTC. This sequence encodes CASSEEGSSYNEQFF.

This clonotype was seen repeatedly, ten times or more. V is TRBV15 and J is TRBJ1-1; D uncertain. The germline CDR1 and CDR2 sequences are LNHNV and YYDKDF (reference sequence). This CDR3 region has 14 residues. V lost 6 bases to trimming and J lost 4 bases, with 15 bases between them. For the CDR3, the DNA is TGTGCCACCAGGTCGTCGGGCGGCGGCACTGAAGCTTTCTTT. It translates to CATRSSGGGTEAFF. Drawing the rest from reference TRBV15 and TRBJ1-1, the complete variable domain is DAMVIQNPRYQVTQFGKPVTLSCSQTLNHNVMYWYQQKSSQAPKLLFHYYDKDFNNEADTPDNFQSRRPNTSFCFLDIRSPGLGDTAMYLCATRSSGGGTEAFFGQGTRLTVV.